This TCR beta chain was captured in a study of blood T cell repertoires in COVID-19. Profiled with immunoSEQ multiplex PCR; TCRdb holds only in-frame clones, not every one. The sample yields over 150,000 clones, roughly 81% seen once. Germline CDR1 SGHAT, CDR2 FQNNGV. With V trimmed by 7 bases and J by 3 bases, 9 bases remained unmatched. The CDR3 runs 15 residues. This receptor was taken from a woman older than 75 with COVID-19, enrolled during active disease. V usage is TRBV11-2 and J usage is TRBJ2-7, with 10 positions matching TRBD1. Sequenced input: peripheral blood. The CDR3 here is CASIGPGTGDYEQYF. The CDR3 region has the DNA TGTGCCAGCATCGGTCCCGGGACAGGGGACTACGAGCAGTACTTC.